This T cell receptor beta chain came from a study of T cells of healthy individuals. One entry per CDR3 protein results from TCRdb running MiXCR on the 5' RACE reads. The repertoire includes about 41,000 distinct CDR3 sequences, about 4.2% of them detected once, and about 8.9% sits in the top ten. This clonotype came up many times. Germline CDR1 and CDR2: MNHNS and SASEGT. V lost 6 bases, J lost 12 bases, and 18 bases lay in between. This CDR3 spans 14 amino acids. This TCR derives from a human donor in good health. V gene TRBV6-1 combines with J gene TRBJ1-6; TRBD1 is a possible D gene (6 bases). The CDR3 protein is CASRTLTGFGPLHF. The CDR3 DNA follows: TGTGCCAGCAGGACCTTGACAGGCTTCGGACCCCTCCACTTT.